Below, 21 T cell receptor beta chains from the same sample are listed, as sequenced in a study of PD-L1 blockade in urothelial cancer. Specified time point: peripheral blood 6 weeks after treatment start. Clones were read by immunoSEQ multiplex PCR, and TCRdb kept only the in-frame ones, dropping some. Of 53,000 or so clones in the sample, more than 70% are singletons; the top ten hold under 2.5%. Material: PBMCs, obtained around atezolizumab (anti-PD-L1) treatment. These receptors all come from a man between 60 and 75 years old with urothelial cancer.

The chain is built from TRBV6-1 and TRBJ2-7; weak D call: TRBD1 (5 bases). Germline V gene sequence: CDR1 MNHNS, CDR2 SASEGT. V was clipped by 7 bases and J by 5 bases, with 21 bases between them. The length of the CDR3 is 15 residues. DNA of the CDR3: TGTGCCAGCAACCTAAGACAGTTTCTCGTGGACGAGCAGTACTTC. The encoded protein is CASNLRQFLVDEQYF.

This chain uses TRBV19 with TRBJ1-1, with D perhaps TRBD1 (5 bases). CDR3 length: 14 amino acids. With 3 bases removed from V and 5 bases from J, the gap between germline ends came to 13 bases. Germline V gene sequence: CDR1 LNHDA, CDR2 SQIVND (reference sequence). This CDR3 is CASSIFGGRTEAFF. For the CDR3, the DNA is TGTGCCAGTAGTATTTTCGGGGGTCGGACTGAAGCTTTCTTT.

V is TRBV7-2 and J is TRBJ1-2; no definite D call. The V gene's germline CDR1 is SGHTA and CDR2 FQGNSA. The V end was cut by 1 base, the J end by 1 base, with 4 bases between. This CDR3 region has 13 residues. Written as DNA, the CDR3 is TGTGCCAGCAGCTTAGAGCTTAACTATGGCTACACCTTC. Its translation: CASSLELNYGYTF.

This rearrangement joins TRBV7-8 to TRBJ2-3, with 13 bases that match TRBD2. CDR3 length equals 16 residues. V was clipped by 4 bases and J by 4 bases; unmatched bases: 5. Germline values: CDR1 SGHVS, CDR2 FQNEAQ. The CDR3 nucleotides are TGTGCCAGCAGCTCTGGACTAGCGGGAGTTTCAGATACGCAGTATTTT. This translates into CASSSGLAGVSDTQYF.

The V gene is TRBV11-3, the J gene TRBJ1-5, with D possibly matching TRBD1 (6 bases). There are 14 residues in the CDR3. V dropped 5 bases and J dropped 3 bases, with 11 bases sitting between them. Germline values: CDR1 SGHNT, CDR2 YENEEA. As DNA, the CDR3 is TGTGCCAGCAGCCCAGGACAGCTCAATCAGCCCCAGCATTTT. Residues: CASSPGQLNQPQHF.

CDR3 DNA sequence: TGTGCCAGCAGCCCGAACGGTGCCCGGGGGGCCCAGTACTTC. The encoded protein is CASSPNGARGAQYF. This rearrangement joins TRBV7-2 to TRBJ2-5; 7 nucleotides match TRBD2. The CDR3 extends over 14 amino acids. Per germline, CDR1 SGHTA and CDR2 FQGNSA. Germline trimming cut 5 bases from V and 9 bases from J; bases unmatched to any gene: 12.

This rearrangement joins TRBV6-1 to TRBJ1-5; 7 positions agree with TRBD1. The germline V gene has CDR1 MNHNS and CDR2 SASEGT. The CDR3 is 13 amino acids. The ends lost 5 bases at V and 10 bases at J; junction bases unmatched: 8. The CDR3 loop reads CASSPGQTLPQHF. As DNA, the CDR3 is TGTGCCAGCAGTCCGGGACAGACTTTACCCCAGCATTTT.

J is TRBJ2-6 and V is TRBV11-2; unclear D gene. This CDR3 comprises 14 residues. The V gene's germline CDR1 is SGHAT and CDR2 FQNNGV. V lost 4 bases and J 0 bases, leaving 4 bases between the germline ends. This CDR3 is CASSSFSGANVLTF. In DNA, the CDR3 is TGTGCCAGCAGCTCTTTCTCTGGGGCCAACGTCCTGACTTTC.

The V call is TRBV5-5, the J call TRBJ1-3; D is perhaps TRBD1 (5 bases). Trimming pared 2 bases from V and 4 bases from J, leaving 7 bases between. The CDR3 runs to 13 residues. Germline V CDR1 and CDR2: SGHKS, YYEKEE (reference sequence). In DNA, the CDR3 is TGTGCCAGCAGCTTTGGGGCGGGAAACACCATATATTTT. Translated: CASSFGAGNTIYF.

V gene TRBV4-2 combines with J gene TRBJ1-1; 9 positions agree with TRBD1. The germline V gene has CDR1 LGHNA and CDR2 YNFKEQ. V dropped 0 bases and J dropped 8; count of bases not matched to a gene: 16. The CDR3 consists of 18 residues. The CDR3 reads CASSQDERRQGGWREAFF. CDR3 DNA: TGTGCCAGCAGCCAAGACGAACGGCGACAGGGGGGTTGGCGAGAAGCTTTCTTT.

The chain employs TRBV7-9 and TRBJ1-4; the D gene is possibly TRBD1 (5 bases). This CDR3 comprises 15 residues. CDR1 is SEHNR and CDR2 is FQNEAQ in the germline V gene (reference sequence). V lost 1 base and J 6 bases, leaving 12 bases between the germline ends. CDR3 protein: CASSLGGGIDEKLFF. The CDR3 nucleotides read TGTGCCAGCAGCTTAGGTGGGGGGATTGATGAAAAACTGTTTTTT.

J is TRBJ2-7 and V is TRBV6-6; 8 bases match TRBD1. The CDR3 runs to 14 residues. Germline trimming cut 7 bases from V and 2 bases from J; bases unmatched to any gene: 7. The germline V gene encodes CDR1 MNHNY and CDR2 SVGAGI (reference sequence). The CDR3 DNA reads as TGTGCCAGCACCACACAGGGGGTAACCTACGAGCAGTACTTC. Translating gives CASTTQGVTYEQYF.

The rearrangement joins TRBV4-3 to TRBJ2-3; 8 bases agree with TRBD2. The germline gives CDR1 LGHNA, CDR2 YSLEER. The CDR3 is 17 amino acids. With V trimmed by 1 base and J by 2 bases, 8 bases remained unmatched. In nucleotides, the CDR3 is TGCGCCAGCAGCCAAGCCACCAGCGGGAGTATCACAGATACGCAGTATTTT. Protein: CASSQATSGSITDTQYF.

The V and J genes are TRBV14 and TRBJ2-1; D is possibly TRBD2 (6 bases). CDR3 length equals 13 residues. V dropped 3 bases and J dropped 6 bases, with 9 bases sitting between them. The germline V gene has CDR1 SGHDN and CDR2 FVKESK. The CDR3 nucleotides read TGTGCCAGCAGCCAGGGGGGAGTCAATGAGCAGTTCTTC. It encodes CASSQGGVNEQFF.

This clone is a singleton in its sample. This chain uses TRBV19 with TRBJ2-1; 10 positions agree with TRBD2. The germline V gene encodes CDR1 LNHDA and CDR2 SQIVND (reference sequence). Trimming cost V 5 bases and J 4 bases; bases outside gene matches: 11. This CDR3 spans 17 amino acids. CDR3 loop: CASSPLLSGRMYNEQFF. As DNA, the CDR3 is TGTGCCAGTAGTCCCCTCCTTAGCGGGAGGATGTACAATGAGCAGTTCTTC.

The V gene is TRBV6-5, the J gene TRBJ2-1; 7 bases match TRBD1. The J segment lost 0 bases and the V segment lost 2 bases, leaving 4 bases of the junction unmatched. This CDR3 spans 16 amino acids. Per germline, CDR1 MNHEY and CDR2 SVGAGI. CDR3 in amino acids: CASSYMGQSSYNEQFF. The DNA for the CDR3 is TGTGCCAGCAGTTACATGGGACAGTCCTCCTACAATGAGCAGTTCTTC.

Here the CDR3 reads CASSSGGGSYGYTF. DNA of the CDR3: TGTGCCAGCAGCTCAGGGGGCGGGTCCTATGGCTACACCTTC. The J gene is TRBJ1-2, the V gene TRBV7-2, with 8 bases aligning to TRBD1. With 4 bases clipped from V and 4 bases from J, the junction kept 5 bases outside the gene matches. CDR3 length equals 14 residues. Germline values: CDR1 SGHTA, CDR2 FQGNSA.

The rearrangement joins TRBV4-3 to TRBJ1-4; D gene uncertain. Germline values: CDR1 LGHNA, CDR2 YSLEER. This CDR3 contains 13 residues. V lost 0 bases to trimming and J lost 7 bases, with 6 bases between them. CDR3 in DNA: TGCGCCAGCAGCCAAGACAGGATTGAAAAACTGTTTTTT. It codes for CASSQDRIEKLFF.

This clone turned up a few times. The chain is built from TRBV28 and TRBJ1-2; 8 bases align to TRBD1. V lost 10 bases and J lost 5; bases outside the gene matches: 6. Germline V gene data show CDR1 as MDHEN and CDR2 as SYDVKM. This CDR3 is 12 amino acids long. The CDR3 DNA is TGTGCCAACTTCGACAGGGGATATGGCTACACCTTC. Encoded protein: CANFDRGYGYTF.

The chain has TRBV19 and TRBJ2-2; D perhaps matches TRBD1 (6 bases). The CDR3 consists of 17 residues. CDR1 and CDR2 (germline): LNHDA, SQIVND (reference sequence). V lost 1 base to trimming and J lost 6 bases, with 18 bases between them. The CDR3 sequence: CASSIGVWQGTAGELFF. The CDR3 DNA reads TGTGCCAGTAGTATAGGGGTATGGCAGGGGACCGCCGGGGAGCTGTTTTTT.

V is TRBV5-6 and J is TRBJ1-2; D unclear. The CDR3 is 13 residues long. Germline V gene sequence: CDR1 SGHDT, CDR2 YYEEEE. V lost 4 bases, J lost 2 bases, and 9 bases lay in between. In DNA form, the CDR3 reads TGTGCCAGCAGCACCCCCGGGAACTATGGCTACACCTTC. It codes for CASSTPGNYGYTF.